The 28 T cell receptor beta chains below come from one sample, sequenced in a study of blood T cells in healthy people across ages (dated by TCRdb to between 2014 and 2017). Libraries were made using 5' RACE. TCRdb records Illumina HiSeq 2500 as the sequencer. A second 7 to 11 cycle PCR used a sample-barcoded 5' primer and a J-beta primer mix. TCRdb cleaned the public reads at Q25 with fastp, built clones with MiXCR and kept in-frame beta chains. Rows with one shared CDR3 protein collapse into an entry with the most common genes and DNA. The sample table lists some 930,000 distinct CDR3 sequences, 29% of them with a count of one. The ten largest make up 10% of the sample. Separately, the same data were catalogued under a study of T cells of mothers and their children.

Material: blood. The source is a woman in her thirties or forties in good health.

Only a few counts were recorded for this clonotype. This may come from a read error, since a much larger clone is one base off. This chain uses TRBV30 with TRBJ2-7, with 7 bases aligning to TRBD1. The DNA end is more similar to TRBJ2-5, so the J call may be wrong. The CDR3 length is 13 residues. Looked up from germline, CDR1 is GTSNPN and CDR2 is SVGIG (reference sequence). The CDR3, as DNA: TGTGCCTGGAGGGGTGACAGGGAGCAGACCCAGTACTTC. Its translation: CAWRGDREQTQYF.

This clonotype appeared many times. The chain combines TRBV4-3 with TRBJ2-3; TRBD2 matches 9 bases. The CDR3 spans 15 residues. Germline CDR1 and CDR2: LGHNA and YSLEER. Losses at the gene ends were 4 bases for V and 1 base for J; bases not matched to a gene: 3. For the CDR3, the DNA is TGCGCCAGCAGCCGAAAGCGGGGGGGCACAGATACGCAGTATTTT. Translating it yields CASSRKRGGTDTQYF.

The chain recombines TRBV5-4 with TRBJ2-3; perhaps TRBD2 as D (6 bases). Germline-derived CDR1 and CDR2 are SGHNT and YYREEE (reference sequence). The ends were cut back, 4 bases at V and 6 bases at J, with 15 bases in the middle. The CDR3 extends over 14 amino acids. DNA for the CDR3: TGTGCCAGCAGCGGAAATAGCGGTGGGGATACGCAGTATTTT. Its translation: CASSGNSGGDTQYF.

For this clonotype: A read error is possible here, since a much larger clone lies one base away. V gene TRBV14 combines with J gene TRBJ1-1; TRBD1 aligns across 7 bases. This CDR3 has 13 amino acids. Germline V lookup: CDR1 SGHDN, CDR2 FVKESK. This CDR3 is CAGSRTGGTEAFF. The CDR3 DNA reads TGTGCCGGCAGCCGGACAGGAGGCACTGAAGCTTTCTTT.

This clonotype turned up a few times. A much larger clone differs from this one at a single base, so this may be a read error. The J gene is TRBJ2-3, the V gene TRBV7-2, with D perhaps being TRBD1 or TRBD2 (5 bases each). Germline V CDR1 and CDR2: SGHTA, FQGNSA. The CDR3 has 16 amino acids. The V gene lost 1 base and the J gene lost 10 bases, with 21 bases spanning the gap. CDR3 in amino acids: CASSLVRPIGGHAQYF. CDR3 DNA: TGTGCCAGCAGCTTAGTCAGGCCGATCGGAGGACATGCGCAGTATTTT.

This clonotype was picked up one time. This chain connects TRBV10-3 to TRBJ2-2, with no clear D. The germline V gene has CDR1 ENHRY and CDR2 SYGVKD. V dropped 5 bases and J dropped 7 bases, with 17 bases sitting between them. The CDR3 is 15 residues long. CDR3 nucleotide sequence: TGTGCCATCAGTAGACCCGGTGAAGTAGGCGGGGAGCTGTTTTTT. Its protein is CAISRPGEVGGELFF.

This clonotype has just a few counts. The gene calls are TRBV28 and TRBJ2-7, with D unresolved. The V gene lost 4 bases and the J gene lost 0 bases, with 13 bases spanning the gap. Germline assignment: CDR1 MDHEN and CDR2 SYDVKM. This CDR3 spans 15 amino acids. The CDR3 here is CASSYTQFSSYEQYF. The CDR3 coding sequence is TGTGCCAGCAGTTATACACAATTCAGCTCCTACGAGCAGTACTTC. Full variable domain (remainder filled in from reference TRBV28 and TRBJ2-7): DVKVTQSSRYLVKRTGEKVFLECVQDMDHENMFWYRQDPGLGLRLIYFSYDVKMKEKGDIPEGYSVSREKKERFSLILESASTNQTSMYLCASSYTQFSSYEQYFGPGTRLTVT.

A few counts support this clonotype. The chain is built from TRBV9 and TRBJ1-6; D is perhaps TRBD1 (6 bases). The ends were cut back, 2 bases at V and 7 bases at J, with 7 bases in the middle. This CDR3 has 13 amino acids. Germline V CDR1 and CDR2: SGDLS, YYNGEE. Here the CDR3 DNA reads TGTGCCAGCAGCGTCGGACAGAATTCACCCCTCCACTTT. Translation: CASSVGQNSPLHF.

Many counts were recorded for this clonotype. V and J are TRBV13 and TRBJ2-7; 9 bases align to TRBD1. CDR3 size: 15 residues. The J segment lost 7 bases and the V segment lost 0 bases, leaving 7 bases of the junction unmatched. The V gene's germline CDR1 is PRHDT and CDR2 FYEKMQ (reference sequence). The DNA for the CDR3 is TGTGCCAGCAGCTTAGGCCAACAGGGGGCGGGGGAGCAGTACTTC. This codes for CASSLGQQGAGEQYF.

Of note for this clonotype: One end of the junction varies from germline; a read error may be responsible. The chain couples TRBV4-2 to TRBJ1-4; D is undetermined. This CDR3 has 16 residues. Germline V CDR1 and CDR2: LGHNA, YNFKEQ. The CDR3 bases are TGTGTCAGCAGCCAAGATTCGGGAAGGGTGGATGAAAAACTGTTTTTT. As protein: CVSSQDSGRVDEKLFF.

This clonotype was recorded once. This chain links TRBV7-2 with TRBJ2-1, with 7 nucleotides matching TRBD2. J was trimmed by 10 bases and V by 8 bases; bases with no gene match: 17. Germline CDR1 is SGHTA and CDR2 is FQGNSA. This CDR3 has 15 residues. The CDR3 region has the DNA TGTGCCAGCCAGACGACTAGCACGTTTTTCGGCGAGCAGTTCTTC. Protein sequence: CASQTTSTFFGEQFF.

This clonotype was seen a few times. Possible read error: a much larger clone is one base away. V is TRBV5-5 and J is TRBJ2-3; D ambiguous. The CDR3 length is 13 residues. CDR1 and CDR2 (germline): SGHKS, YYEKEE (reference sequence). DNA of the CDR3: TGTGCCAGCAGCTTAGGGTACACAGATGCGCAGTATTTT. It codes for CASSLGYTDAQYF.

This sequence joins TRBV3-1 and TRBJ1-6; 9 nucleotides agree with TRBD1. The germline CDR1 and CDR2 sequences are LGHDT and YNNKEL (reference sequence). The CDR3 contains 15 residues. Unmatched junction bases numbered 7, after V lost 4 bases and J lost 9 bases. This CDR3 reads CASSRRQGDGSPLHF. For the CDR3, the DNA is TGTGCCAGCAGCCGCCGACAGGGGGACGGTTCACCCCTCCACTTT.

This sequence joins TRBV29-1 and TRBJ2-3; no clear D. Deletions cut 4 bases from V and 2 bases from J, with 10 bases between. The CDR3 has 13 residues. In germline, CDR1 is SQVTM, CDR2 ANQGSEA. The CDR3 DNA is TGCAGCGTTGGTTACTCCTCCACAGATACGCAGTATTTT. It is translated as CSVGYSSTDTQYF.

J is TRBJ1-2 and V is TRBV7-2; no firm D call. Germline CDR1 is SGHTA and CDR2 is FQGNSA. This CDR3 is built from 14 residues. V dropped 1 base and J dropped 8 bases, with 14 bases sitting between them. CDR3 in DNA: TGTGCCAGCAGCTTAGGATTAGGCCTAGAGGGCTACACCTTC. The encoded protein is CASSLGLGLEGYTF.

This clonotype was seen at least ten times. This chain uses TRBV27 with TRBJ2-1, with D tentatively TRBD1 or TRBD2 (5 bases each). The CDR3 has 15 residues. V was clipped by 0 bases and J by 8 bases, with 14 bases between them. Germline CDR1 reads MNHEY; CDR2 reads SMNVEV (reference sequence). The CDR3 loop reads CASSLSGRSLDEQFF. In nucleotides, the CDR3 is TGTGCCAGCAGTTTATCGGGACGGAGCCTGGATGAGCAGTTCTTC.

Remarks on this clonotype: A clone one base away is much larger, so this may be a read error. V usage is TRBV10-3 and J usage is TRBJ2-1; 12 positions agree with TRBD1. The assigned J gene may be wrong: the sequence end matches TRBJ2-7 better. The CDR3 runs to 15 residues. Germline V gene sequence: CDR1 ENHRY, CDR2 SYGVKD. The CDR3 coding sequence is TGTGCCATCAGTGGGGACAGGGGGCTCGACAATGAGCAGTACTTC. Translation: CAISGDRGLDNEQYF.

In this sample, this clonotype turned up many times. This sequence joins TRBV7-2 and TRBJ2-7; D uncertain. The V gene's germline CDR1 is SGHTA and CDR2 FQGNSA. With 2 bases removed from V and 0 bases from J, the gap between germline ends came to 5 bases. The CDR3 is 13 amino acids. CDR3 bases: TGTGCCAGCAGCTTACAGAGCTCCTACGAGCAGTACTTC. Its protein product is CASSLQSSYEQYF.

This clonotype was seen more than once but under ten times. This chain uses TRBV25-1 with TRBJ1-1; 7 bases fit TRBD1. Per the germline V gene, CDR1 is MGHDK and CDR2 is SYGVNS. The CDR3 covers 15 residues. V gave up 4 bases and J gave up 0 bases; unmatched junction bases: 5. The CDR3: CASSAPTGVNTEAFF. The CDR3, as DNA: TGTGCCAGCAGTGCGCCAACAGGGGTGAACACTGAAGCTTTCTTT. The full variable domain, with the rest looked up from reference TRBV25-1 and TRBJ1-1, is EADIYQTPRYLVIGTGKKITLECSQTMGHDKMYWYQQDPGMELHLIHYSYGVNSTEKGDLSSESTVSRIRTEHFPLTLESARPSHTSQYLCASSAPTGVNTEAFFGQGTRLTVV.

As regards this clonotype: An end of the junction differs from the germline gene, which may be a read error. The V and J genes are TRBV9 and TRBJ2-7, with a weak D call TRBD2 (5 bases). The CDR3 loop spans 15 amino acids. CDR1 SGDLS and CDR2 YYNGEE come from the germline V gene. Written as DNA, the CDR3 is TGTGCCAGCAGCGTATCGGGAACCCTGACCTACGTGCAGTACTTC. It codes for CASSVSGTLTYVQYF.

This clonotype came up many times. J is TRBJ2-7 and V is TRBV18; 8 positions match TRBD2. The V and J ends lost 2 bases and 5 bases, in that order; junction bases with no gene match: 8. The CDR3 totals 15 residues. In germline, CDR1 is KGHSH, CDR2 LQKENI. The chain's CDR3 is CASSPTVSGVDEQYF. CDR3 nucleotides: TGTGCCAGCTCACCAACGGTTAGCGGGGTGGACGAGCAGTACTTC.

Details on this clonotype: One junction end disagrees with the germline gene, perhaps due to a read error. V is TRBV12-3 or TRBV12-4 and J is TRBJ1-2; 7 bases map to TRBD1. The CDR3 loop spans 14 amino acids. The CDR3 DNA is TGTGCCGGCAGTAGGGACAGACCTAACTATGGCTACACCTTC. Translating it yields CAGSRDRPNYGYTF.

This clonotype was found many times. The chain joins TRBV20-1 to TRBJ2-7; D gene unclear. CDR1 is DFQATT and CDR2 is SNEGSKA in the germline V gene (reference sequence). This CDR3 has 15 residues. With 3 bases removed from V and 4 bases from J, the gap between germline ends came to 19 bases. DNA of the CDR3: TGCAGTGCTAGTGACGTCCCAGGTAGGGTGTACGAGCAGTACTTC. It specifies CSASDVPGRVYEQYF.

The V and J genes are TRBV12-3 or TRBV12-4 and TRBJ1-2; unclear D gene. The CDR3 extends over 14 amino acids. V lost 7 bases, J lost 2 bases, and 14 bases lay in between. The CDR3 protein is CASITSGRNYGYTF. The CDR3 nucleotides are TGTGCCAGCATCACTTCGGGAAGAAACTATGGCTACACCTTC.

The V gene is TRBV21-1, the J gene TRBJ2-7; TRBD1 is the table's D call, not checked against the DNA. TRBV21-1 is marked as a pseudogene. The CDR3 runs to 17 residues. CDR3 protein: CASSTTKGARGGYEQYF. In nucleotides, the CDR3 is TGTGCCAGCAGCACAACTAAGGGGGCACGGGGAGGCTACGAGCAGTACTTC.

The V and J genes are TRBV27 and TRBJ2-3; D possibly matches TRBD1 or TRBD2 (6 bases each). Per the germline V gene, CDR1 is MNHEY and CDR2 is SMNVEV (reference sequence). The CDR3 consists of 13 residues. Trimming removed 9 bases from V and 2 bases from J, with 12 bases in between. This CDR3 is CASWGAATDTQYF. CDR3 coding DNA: TGTGCCAGTTGGGGGGCAGCCACAGATACGCAGTATTTT.

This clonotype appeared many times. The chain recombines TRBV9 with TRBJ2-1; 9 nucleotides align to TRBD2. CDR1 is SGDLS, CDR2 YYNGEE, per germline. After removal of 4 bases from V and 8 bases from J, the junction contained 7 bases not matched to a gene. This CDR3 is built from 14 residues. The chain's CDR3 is CASSTRAGGDEQFF. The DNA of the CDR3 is TGTGCCAGCAGCACCCGAGCGGGGGGCGATGAGCAGTTCTTC.

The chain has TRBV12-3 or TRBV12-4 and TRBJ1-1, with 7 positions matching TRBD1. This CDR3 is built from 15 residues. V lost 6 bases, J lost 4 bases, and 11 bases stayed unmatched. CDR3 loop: CASSSRGSLGTEAFF. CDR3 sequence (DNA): TGTGCCAGCAGCTCCAGGGGGAGTTTGGGCACTGAAGCTTTCTTT.